This T cell receptor (beta chain) was identified during a study of shared clonotypes between healthy human individuals. General study points: Among non-shared clonotypes, generation probabilities were lower than among those shared by all four donors. The small donor group covered limited genetic and exposure diversity.

At deep level, the assay was performed. Profiled with immunoSEQ multiplex PCR; TCRdb holds only in-frame clones, not every one. This table holds millions of clones, 85% to 95% found once. With regard to this clone: Its antigen remains unknown.

V shed 7 bases and J 4 bases; nucleotides not matched to a gene: 11. The CDR3 consists of 16 residues. Germline values: CDR1 SQVTM, CDR2 ANQGSEA. The chain couples TRBV29-1 to TRBJ2-3; 13 bases align to TRBD2. The sequence was collected from a man younger than 35 in good health. Sequencing used naive CD4+ T cells sorted from blood. This sample's subset: CD45RA+ positively selected. CDR3 loop: CSGGLAGLLGADTQYF. CDR3 coding DNA: TGCAGCGGGGGACTAGCGGGGCTGTTGGGGGCAGATACGCAGTATTTT.